Shown below are 10 T cell receptor beta chains from a single sample sequenced in a study of cytomegalovirus exposure and HLA in healthy donors. The PCR made use of 60 Vbeta and 13 Jbeta primers. Clones were sequenced by immunoSEQ multiplex PCR, and TCRdb holds only the in-frame ones, with some missing. The data contain about 190,000 clones, around 75% of them seen just once; the ten biggest clones take up 2.5% to 4%. Sequencing was performed on PBMCs. These receptors were obtained from a woman in her twenties or thirties in good health and CMV-seropositive.

The rearrangement links TRBV27 to TRBJ1-1, with D hard to call. The V end was cut by 6 bases, the J end by 0 bases, with 20 bases between. This CDR3 is built from 17 residues. Germline-derived CDR1 and CDR2 are MNHEY and SMNVEV (reference sequence). The CDR3 is CASRHVTKLPMNTEAFF. DNA for the CDR3: TGTGCCAGCAGACATGTCACAAAATTACCCATGAACACTGAAGCTTTCTTT.

This chain uses TRBV29-1 with TRBJ1-5, with 8 bases fitting TRBD1. V shed 5 bases, J shed 0 bases, and the junction held 6 bases outside the gene matches. Per the germline V gene, CDR1 is SQVTM and CDR2 is ANQGSEA. CDR3 length: 15 amino acids. The DNA for the CDR3 is TGCAGCGTTTCAGACAGGGGAGGTAGCAATCAGCCCCAGCATTTT. Encoded protein: CSVSDRGGSNQPQHF.

V gene TRBV11-3 combines with J gene TRBJ2-3, with TRBD2 identical over 14 bases. This CDR3 spans 16 amino acids. Trimming cost V 5 bases and J 3 bases; bases outside gene matches: 4. The V gene's germline CDR1 is SGHNT and CDR2 YENEEA. In DNA form, the CDR3 reads TGTGCCAGCAGCAAGGGACTAGCGGGAGCTACAGATACGCAGTATTTT. Translated: CASSKGLAGATDTQYF.

This CDR3 is CASSVGGLVTDTQYF. CDR3 bases: TGTGCCAGTAGTGTGGGGGGACTTGTAACAGATACGCAGTATTTT. V gene TRBV19 combines with J gene TRBJ2-3; a possible D gene is TRBD2 (6 bases). Looked up from germline, CDR1 is LNHDA and CDR2 is SQIVND (reference sequence). Trimming took 5 bases from V and 3 from J, leaving 15 bases between them. The CDR3 extends over 15 amino acids. Full variable domain (outside the CDR3, taken from reference TRBV19 and TRBJ2-3): DGGITQSPKYLFRKEGQNVTLSCEQNLNHDAMYWYRQDPGQGLRLIYYSQIVNDFQKGDIAEGYSVSREKKESFPLTVTSAQKNPTAFYLCASSVGGLVTDTQYFGPGTRLTVL.

J is TRBJ2-7 and V is TRBV7-9; D is uncertain. There are 12 residues in the CDR3. CDR1 and CDR2 (germline): SEHNR, FQNEAQ (reference sequence). Trimming left V 6 bases short and J 1 base short, with 7 bases between. CDR3 in amino acids: CASSSYSYEQYF. In nucleotides, the CDR3 is TGTGCCAGCAGTTCTTATTCCTACGAGCAGTACTTC.

The chain joins TRBV27 to TRBJ2-3; D uncertain. Germline-derived CDR1 and CDR2 are MNHEY and SMNVEV (reference sequence). The V end lost 2 bases, the J end lost 1 base, and 4 bases lay between the germline ends. This CDR3 is 13 amino acids long. The CDR3, as DNA: TGTGCCAGCAGTTTAATAGGCACAGATACGCAGTATTTT. Residues: CASSLIGTDTQYF.

This clone was detected only a few times. The genes are TRBV5-1 and TRBJ2-1; maybe TRBD2 (8 bases). V lost 2 bases and J 10 bases, leaving 19 bases between the germline ends. CDR1 and CDR2 from the germline V gene are SGHRS and YFSETQ. The CDR3 is made up of 15 amino acids. The CDR3 nucleotides read TGCGCCAGCAGCTTAGGGGGCGCGGCGGGAGGAGAGCAGTTCTTC. It is translated as CASSLGGAAGGEQFF.

V and J are TRBV28 and TRBJ2-7; 10 bases are shared with TRBD1. The V gene's germline CDR1 is MDHEN and CDR2 SYDVKM. The CDR3 has 15 amino acids. J gave up 5 bases and V 4 bases, and 8 bases lay outside the gene matches. CDR3 DNA sequence: TGTGCCAGCAGTTATGACAGGGGGCAAAGAAACGAGCAGTACTTC. As protein: CASSYDRGQRNEQYF.

This clone was seen just once. The chain links TRBV19 to TRBJ2-1, with a possible D match to TRBD1 (6 bases). There are 13 residues in the CDR3. V dropped 3 bases and J dropped 7 bases, with 10 bases sitting between them. CDR1 and CDR2 from the germline V gene are LNHDA and SQIVND (reference sequence). This chain's CDR3 is CASSIAQGNEQFF. CDR3 nucleotide sequence: TGTGCCAGTAGTATTGCGCAGGGGAATGAGCAGTTCTTC.

This clone came up a few times. The genes are TRBV5-6 and TRBJ1-4; TRBD1 matches at 8 bases. The germline CDR1 and CDR2 sequences are SGHDT and YYEEEE. The CDR3 is made up of 16 amino acids. The ends lost 4 bases at V and 7 bases at J; junction bases unmatched: 12. DNA of the CDR3: TGTGCCAGCAGCCCGACAGGGGCCAGAGGGGGTGAAAAACTGTTTTTT. This translates into CASSPTGARGGEKLFF.